This TCR beta chain derives from a study of human T cells and chemical hapten exposure. Study at large: Chiefly female patients presented with alopecia areata, totalis or universalis. Study-level findings and limits: Among TCRs, those above 1 in 1000 frequency were unaffected by DPC sensitization.

Library preparation tagged each individual cDNA molecule with a unique molecular identifier. Each CDR3 protein is one row after TCRdb ran MiXCR on the RACE reads. The table records about 380,000 distinct CDR3 sequences, around 4.8% of them present only once. Time point given: patch test 1, 2 weeks after DPC sensitization. Treatment specified: therapeutic diphenylcyclopropenone sensitization with weekly scalp DPC. Blood draws came first, before each patch test. CDR3 size: 14 residues. The germline V gene has CDR1 LGHDT and CDR2 YNNKEL (reference sequence). V gave up 3 bases and J gave up 2 bases, with 10 bases separating them. This clonotype occurred many times. The antigen is undetermined.

Specimen: whole blood, collected in connection with sensitization to the hapten diphenylcyclopropenone (DPC). This chain connects TRBV3-1 to TRBJ1-2; D gene uncertain. The receptor's source is a woman aged 50 to 60 with alopecia areata. Some clones in this sample may be carry-over from other donors' samples. CDR3 loop: CASSQGIWNYGYTF. The CDR3 DNA reads TGTGCCAGCAGCCAGGGAATATGGAACTATGGCTACACCTTC.